Described below is a single T cell receptor beta chain sequence and its context. Patients of the Seattle cohort, enrolled during active infection, were followed longitudinally. This entry is derived from a study of blood T cell repertoires in COVID-19. Whole-study context: Sites in the United States, Italy and Spain provided acute and convalescent COVID-19 samples. T cells, B-cell-depleted T cells, or PBMCs supplied cDNA or gDNA.

Germline values: CDR1 LGHDT, CDR2 YNNKEL (reference sequence). The V and J ends lost 5 bases and 6 bases respectively, with 18 bases between them. The CDR3 has 15 residues. Sequenced by immunoSEQ multiplex PCR; TCRdb stores in-frame clones only, minus some. The profile covers about 310,000 clones, with around 90% appearing a single time and under 1.1% taken by the ten largest. The receptor was isolated from a woman in her thirties or forties with COVID-19, enrolled during active disease. Sequencing used peripheral blood. The V and J genes are TRBV3-1 (or the pseudogene TRBV3-2) and TRBJ2-3, with no clear D. The CDR3 reads CASSSRMSGRDTQYF. The CDR3 bases are TGTGCCAGCAGCTCCCGGATGTCTGGGCGCGATACGCAGTATTTT.